The TCR beta chain described here comes from a study of control samples from healthy donors and cancer patients. Trimming pared 4 bases from V and 4 bases from J, leaving 12 bases between. The CDR3 has 14 amino acids. Per the germline V gene, CDR1 is SGDLS and CDR2 is YYNGEE. Profiled with immunoSEQ multiplex PCR; TCRdb holds only in-frame clones, not every one. The sample lists roughly 130,000 clones; around 90% were seen once. This chain connects TRBV9 to TRBJ2-1; D ambiguous. Specimen: blood. The sequence came from a man younger than 35 in good health. The CDR3 DNA sequence: TGTGCCAGCAGCTCACTGGATTCTTACAATGAGCAGTTCTTC. Protein sequence: CASSSLDSYNEQFF.